This T cell receptor (beta chain) was recorded in a study of T-cell reconstitution after alpha-beta-depleted transplantation in children. Whole-study findings and limits: The origin of alpha-beta T cells about two months after transplant was reportedly several hundred expanded graft clones. T-cell counts and diversity were attributed mostly to newly produced T cells one year after transplant. After transplant, high TCRbeta diversity at day 60 in some patients arose from surviving recipient T cells and thymic progenitors.

The germline V gene has CDR1 LNHNV and CDR2 YYDKDF (reference sequence). Between the trimmed V and J ends, which lost 6 bases and 6 bases, there was a span of 17 bases. The length of the CDR3 is 14 residues. This sample's TCRbeta library carried unique molecular identifier barcodes. One entry per CDR3 protein, called by TCRdb with MiXCR from the PCR reads. The sample yields about 260,000 distinct CDR3 sequences, approximately 8% seen once. This clonotype has a count of ten or more. Its antigen is still unknown. The sample here was PBMCs, mostly from graft donor cells, taken 180 days after TCRalphabeta/CD19-depleted stem cell transplant. The chain joins TRBV15 to TRBJ1-1; D is unresolved. The receptor was isolated from a male patient between 5 and 17 years old who had a stem cell transplant for acute lymphoblastic leukemia, so the T cells may come from the graft donor. CDR3 nucleotides: TGTGCCACCAGGATCCCCAAAAATGGGGCTGAAGCTTTCTTT. This gives the protein CATRIPKNGAEAFF.